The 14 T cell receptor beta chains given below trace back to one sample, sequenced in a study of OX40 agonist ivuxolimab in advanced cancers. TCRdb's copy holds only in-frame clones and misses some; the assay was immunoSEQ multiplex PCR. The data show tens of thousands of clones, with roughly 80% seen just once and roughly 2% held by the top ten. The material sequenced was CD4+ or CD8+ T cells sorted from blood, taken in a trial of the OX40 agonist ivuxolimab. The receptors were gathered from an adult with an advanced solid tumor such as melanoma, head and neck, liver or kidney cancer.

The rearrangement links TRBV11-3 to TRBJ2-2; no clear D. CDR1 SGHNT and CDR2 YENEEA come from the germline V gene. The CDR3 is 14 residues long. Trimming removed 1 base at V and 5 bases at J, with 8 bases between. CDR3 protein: CASSLVGRTGELFF. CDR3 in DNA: TGTGCCAGCAGCTTAGTAGGGCGGACCGGGGAGCTGTTTTTT.

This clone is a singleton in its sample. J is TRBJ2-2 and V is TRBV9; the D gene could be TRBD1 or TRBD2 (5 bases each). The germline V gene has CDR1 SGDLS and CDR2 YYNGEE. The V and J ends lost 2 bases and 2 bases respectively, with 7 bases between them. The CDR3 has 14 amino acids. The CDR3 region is CASSVGPNTGELFF. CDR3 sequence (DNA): TGTGCCAGCAGCGTGGGACCCAACACCGGGGAGCTGTTTTTT. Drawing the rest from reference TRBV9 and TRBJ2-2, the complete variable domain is DSGVTQTPKHLITATGQRVTLRCSPRSGDLSVYWYQQSLDQGLQFLIQYYNGEERAKGNILERFSAQQFPDLHSELNLSSLELGDSALYFCASSVGPNTGELFFGEGSRLTVL.

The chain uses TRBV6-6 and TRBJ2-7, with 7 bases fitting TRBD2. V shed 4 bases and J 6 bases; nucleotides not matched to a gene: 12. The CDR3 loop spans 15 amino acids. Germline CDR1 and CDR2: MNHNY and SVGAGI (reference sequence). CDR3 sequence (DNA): TGTGCCAGCAGTTTCCGACTAGCCGGTAGATCCGAGCAGTACTTC. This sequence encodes CASSFRLAGRSEQYF.

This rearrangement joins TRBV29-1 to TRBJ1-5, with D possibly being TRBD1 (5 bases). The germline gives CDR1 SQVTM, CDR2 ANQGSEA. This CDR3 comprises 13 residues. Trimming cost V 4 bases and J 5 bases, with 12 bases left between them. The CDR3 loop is CSVARGSDQPQHF. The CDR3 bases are TGCAGCGTTGCGCGGGGCTCGGATCAGCCCCAGCATTTT.

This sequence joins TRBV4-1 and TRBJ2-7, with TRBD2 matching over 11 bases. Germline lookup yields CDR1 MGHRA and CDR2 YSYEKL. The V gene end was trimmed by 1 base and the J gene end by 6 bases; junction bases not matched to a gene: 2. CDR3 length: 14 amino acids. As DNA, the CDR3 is TGCGCCAGCAGCCAAGCACTAGCGGGAGCCGAGCAGTACTTC. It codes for CASSQALAGAEQYF.

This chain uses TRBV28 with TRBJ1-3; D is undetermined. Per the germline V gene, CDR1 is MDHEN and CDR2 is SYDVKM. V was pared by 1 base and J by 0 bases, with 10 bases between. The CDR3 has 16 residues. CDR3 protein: CASSLYSAGSGNTIYF. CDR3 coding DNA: TGTGCCAGCAGTTTATATTCGGCGGGCTCTGGAAACACCATATATTTT.

CDR3 in amino acids: CASSCRDYEQYF. CDR3 in DNA: TGTGCCAGCAGCTGCCGGGACTACGAGCAGTACTTC. This rearrangement joins TRBV7-3 to TRBJ2-7, with D possibly TRBD2 on 5 matching bases. CDR1 SGHTA and CDR2 FQGTGA come from the germline V gene. Between the trimmed V and J ends, which lost 4 bases and 3 bases, there was a span of 7 bases. The CDR3 loop spans 12 amino acids.

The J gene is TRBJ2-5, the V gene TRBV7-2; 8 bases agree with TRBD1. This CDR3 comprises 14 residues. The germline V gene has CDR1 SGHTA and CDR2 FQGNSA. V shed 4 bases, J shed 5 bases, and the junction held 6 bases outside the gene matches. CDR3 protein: CASSSRTGWETQYF. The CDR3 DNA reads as TGTGCCAGCAGCTCCAGGACAGGGTGGGAGACCCAGTACTTC.

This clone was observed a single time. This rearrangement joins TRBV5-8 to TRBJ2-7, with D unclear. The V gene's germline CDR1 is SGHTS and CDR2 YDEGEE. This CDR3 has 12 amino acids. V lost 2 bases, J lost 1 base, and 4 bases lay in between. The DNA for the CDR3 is TGTGCCAGCAGCTTCCTTTCCTACGAGCAGTACTTC. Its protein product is CASSFLSYEQYF.

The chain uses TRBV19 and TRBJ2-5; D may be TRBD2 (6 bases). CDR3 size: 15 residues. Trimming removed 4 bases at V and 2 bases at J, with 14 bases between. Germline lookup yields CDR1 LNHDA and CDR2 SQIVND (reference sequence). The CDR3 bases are TGTGCCAGTAGTACCCGCACCGGGGGACAAGAGACCCAGTACTTC. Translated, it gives CASSTRTGGQETQYF.

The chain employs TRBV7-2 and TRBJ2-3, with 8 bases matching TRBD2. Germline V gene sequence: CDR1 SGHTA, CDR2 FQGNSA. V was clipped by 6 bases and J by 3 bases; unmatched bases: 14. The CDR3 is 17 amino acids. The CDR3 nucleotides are TGTGCCAGCAGTAACTACCCGGGGGGGGGTGTTACAGATACGCAGTATTTT. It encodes CASSNYPGGGVTDTQYF. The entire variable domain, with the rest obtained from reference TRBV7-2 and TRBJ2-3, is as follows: GAGVSQSPSNKVTEKGKDVELRCDPISGHTALYWYRQSLGQGLEFLIYFQGNSAPDKSGLPSDRFSAERTGGSVSTLTIQRTQQEDSAVYLCASSNYPGGGVTDTQYFGPGTRLTVL.

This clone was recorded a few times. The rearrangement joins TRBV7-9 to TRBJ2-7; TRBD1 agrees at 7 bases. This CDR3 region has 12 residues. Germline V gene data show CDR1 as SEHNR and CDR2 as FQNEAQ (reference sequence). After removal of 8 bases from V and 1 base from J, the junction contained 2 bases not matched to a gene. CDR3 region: CASEGQSYEQYF. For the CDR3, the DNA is TGTGCCAGCGAGGGACAGTCCTACGAGCAGTACTTC. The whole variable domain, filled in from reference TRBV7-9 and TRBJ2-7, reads DTGVSQNPRHKITKRGQNVTFRCDPISEHNRLYWYRQTLGQGPEFLTYFQNEAQLEKSRLLSDRFSAERPKGSFSTLEIQRTEQGDSAMYLCASEGQSYEQYFGPGTRLTVT.

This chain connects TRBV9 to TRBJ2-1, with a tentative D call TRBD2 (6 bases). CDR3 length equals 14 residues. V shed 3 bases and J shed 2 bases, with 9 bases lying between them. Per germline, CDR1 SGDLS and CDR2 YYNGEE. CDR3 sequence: CASSARGTYNEQFF. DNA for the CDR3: TGTGCCAGCAGCGCGCGGGGTACCTACAATGAGCAGTTCTTC.

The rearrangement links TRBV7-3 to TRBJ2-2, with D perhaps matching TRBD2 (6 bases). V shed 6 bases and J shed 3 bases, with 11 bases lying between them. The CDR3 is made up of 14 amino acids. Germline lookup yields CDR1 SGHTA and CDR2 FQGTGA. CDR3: CASRTGTDTGELFF. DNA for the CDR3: TGTGCCAGCAGAACCGGGACTGACACCGGGGAGCTGTTTTTT.